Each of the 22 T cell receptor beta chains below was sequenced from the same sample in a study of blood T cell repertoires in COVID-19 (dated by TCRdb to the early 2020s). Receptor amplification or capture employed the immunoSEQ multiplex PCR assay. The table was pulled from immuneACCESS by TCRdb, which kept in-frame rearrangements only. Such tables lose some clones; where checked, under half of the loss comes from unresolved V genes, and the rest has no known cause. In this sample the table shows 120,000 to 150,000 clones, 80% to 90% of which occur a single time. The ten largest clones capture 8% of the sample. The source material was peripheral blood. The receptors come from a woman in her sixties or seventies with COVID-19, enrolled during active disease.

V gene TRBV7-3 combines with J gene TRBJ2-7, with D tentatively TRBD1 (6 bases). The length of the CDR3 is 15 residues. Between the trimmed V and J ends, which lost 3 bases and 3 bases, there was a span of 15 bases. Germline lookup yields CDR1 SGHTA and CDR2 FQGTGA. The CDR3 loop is CASSFGSGQYYEQYF. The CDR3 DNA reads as TGTGCCAGCAGCTTCGGATCCGGACAGTACTACGAGCAGTACTTC.

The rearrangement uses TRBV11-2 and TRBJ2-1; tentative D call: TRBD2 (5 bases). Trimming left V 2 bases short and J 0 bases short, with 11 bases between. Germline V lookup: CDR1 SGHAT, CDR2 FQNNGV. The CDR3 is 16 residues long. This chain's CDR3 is CASSLQRMSSYNEQFF. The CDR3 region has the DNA TGTGCCAGCAGCTTACAGCGGATGAGCTCCTACAATGAGCAGTTCTTC.

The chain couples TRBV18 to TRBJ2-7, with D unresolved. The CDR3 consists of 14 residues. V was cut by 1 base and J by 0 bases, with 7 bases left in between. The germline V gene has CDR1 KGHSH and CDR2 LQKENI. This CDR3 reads CASSPLAGSYEQYF. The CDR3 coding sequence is TGTGCCAGCTCACCACTAGCCGGCTCCTACGAGCAGTACTTC.

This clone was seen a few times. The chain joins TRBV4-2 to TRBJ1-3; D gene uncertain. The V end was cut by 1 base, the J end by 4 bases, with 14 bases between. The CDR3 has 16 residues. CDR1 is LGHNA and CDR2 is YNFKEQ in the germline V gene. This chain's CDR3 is CASSQASLGEGNTIYF. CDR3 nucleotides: TGTGCCAGCAGCCAAGCAAGTTTGGGCGAAGGAAACACCATATATTTT.

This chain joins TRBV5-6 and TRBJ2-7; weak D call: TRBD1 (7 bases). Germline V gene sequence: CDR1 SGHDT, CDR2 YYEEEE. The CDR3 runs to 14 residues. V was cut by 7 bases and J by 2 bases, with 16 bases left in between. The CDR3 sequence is CASGWRDSTYEQYF. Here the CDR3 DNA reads TGTGCCAGCGGATGGCGGGACAGCACCTACGAGCAGTACTTC.

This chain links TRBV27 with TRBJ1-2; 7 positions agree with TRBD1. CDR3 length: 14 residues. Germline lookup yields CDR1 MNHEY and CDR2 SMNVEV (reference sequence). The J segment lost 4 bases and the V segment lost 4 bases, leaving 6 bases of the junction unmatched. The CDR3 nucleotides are TGTGCCAGCAGTTCCTCCCGGGACAGCTATGGCTACACCTTC. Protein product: CASSSSRDSYGYTF.

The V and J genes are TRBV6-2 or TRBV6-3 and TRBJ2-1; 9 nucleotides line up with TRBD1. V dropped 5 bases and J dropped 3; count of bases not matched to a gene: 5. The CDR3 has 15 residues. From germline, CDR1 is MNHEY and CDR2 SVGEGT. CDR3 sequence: CASSQGQGLYNEQFF. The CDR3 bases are TGTGCCAGCAGTCAGGGACAGGGACTCTACAATGAGCAGTTCTTC.

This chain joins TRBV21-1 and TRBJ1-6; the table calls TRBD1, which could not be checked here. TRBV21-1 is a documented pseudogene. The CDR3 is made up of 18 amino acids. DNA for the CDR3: TGTGCCAGCAGCAAAGTCCGGGGGCGGACAGGTGAACATTCACCCCTCCACTTT. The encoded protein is CASSKVRGRTGEHSPLHF.

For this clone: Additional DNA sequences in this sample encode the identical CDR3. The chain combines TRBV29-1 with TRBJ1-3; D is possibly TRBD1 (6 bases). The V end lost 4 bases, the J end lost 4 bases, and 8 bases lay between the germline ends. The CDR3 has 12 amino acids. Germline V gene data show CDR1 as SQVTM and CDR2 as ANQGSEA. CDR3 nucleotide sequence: TGCAGCGTTGGCCAGGGGGGAAACACCATATATTTT. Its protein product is CSVGQGGNTIYF.

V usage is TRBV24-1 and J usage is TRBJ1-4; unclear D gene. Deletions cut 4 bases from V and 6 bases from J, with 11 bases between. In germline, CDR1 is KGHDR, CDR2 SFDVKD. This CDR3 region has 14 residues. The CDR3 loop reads CATSDPGTDEKLFF. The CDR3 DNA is TGTGCCACCAGTGACCCGGGAACAGATGAAAAACTGTTTTTT.

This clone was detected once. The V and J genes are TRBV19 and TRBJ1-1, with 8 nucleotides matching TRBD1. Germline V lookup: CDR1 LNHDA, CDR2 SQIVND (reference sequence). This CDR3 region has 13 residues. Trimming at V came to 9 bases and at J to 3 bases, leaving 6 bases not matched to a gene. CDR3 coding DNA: TGTGCCAGCCAGGGGGCTCGTCACACTGAAGCTTTCTTT. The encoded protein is CASQGARHTEAFF.

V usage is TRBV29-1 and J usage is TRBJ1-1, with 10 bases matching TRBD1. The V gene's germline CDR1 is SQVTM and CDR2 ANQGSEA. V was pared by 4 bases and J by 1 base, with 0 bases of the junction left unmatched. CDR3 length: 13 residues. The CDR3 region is CSVGDRGNTEAFF. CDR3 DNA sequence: TGCAGCGTTGGGGACAGGGGGAACACTGAAGCTTTCTTT.

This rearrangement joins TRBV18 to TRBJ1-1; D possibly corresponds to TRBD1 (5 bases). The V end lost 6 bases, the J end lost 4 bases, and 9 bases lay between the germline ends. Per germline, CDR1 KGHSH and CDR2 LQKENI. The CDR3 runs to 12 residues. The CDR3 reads CASSGGITEAFF. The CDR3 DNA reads TGTGCCAGCTCCGGGGGGATCACTGAAGCTTTCTTT.

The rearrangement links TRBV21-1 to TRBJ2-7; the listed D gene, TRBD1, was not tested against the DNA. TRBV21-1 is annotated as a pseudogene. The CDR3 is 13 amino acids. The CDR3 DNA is TGTGCCAGCCCCCAACAGCATTTCTACGAGCAGTACTTC. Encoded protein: CASPQQHFYEQYF.

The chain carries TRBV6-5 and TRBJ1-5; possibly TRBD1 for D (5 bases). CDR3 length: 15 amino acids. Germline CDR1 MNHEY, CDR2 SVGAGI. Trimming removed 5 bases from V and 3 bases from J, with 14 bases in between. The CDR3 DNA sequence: TGTGCCAGCAGTCCTCCGGGCAGGGACAATCAGCCCCAGCATTTT. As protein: CASSPPGRDNQPQHF.

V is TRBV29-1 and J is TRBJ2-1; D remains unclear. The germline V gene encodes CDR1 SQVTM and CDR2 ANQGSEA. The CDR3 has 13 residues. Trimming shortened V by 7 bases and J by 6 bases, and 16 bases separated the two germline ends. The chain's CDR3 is CSALQMSGNEQFF. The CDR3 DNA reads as TGCAGCGCCCTTCAGATGTCTGGCAATGAGCAGTTCTTC.

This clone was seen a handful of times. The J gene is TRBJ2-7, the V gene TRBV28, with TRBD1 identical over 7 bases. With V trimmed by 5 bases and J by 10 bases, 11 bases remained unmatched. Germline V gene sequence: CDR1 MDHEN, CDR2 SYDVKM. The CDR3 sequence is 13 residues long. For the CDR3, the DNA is TGTGCCAGCAGTAGTGGACAGGAAACCCGACAGTACTTC. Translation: CASSSGQETRQYF.

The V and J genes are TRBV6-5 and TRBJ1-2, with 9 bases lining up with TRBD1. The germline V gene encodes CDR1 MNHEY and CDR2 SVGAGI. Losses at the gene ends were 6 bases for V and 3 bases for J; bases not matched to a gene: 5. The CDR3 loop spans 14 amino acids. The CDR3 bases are TGTGCCAGCAGCCTTAGGGACAGGGACTATGGCTACACCTTC. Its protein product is CASSLRDRDYGYTF.

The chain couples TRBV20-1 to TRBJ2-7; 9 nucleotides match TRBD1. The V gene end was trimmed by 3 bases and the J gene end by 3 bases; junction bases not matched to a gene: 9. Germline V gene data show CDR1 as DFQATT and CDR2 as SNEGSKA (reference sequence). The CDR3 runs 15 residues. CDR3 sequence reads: CSASGGTGHFYEQYF. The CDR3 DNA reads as TGCAGTGCTAGTGGAGGGACAGGGCACTTCTACGAGCAGTACTTC.

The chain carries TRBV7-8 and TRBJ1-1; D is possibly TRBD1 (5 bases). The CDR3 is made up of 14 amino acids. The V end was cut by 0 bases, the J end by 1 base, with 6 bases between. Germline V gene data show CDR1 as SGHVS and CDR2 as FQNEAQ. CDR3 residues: CASSLAQGNTEAFF. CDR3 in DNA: TGTGCCAGCAGCTTAGCGCAGGGGAACACTGAAGCTTTCTTT.

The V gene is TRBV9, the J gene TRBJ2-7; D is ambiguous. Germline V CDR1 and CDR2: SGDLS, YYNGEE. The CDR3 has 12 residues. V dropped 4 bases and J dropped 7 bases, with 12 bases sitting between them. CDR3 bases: TGTGCCAGCAGCCCCCCCTCCGGGGAGCAGTACTTC. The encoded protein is CASSPPSGEQYF.

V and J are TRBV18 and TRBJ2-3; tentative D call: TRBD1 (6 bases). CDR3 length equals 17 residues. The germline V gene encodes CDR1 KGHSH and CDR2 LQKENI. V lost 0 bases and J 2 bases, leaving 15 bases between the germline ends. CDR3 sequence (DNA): TGTGCCAGCTCACCACCGACAGGCCCGGGCCACACAGATACGCAGTATTTT. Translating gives CASSPPTGPGHTDTQYF.